The 8 T cell receptor beta chains presented below share a single source sample, sequenced in a study of cytomegalovirus exposure and HLA in healthy donors. The PCR contained 60 Vbeta and 13 Jbeta primers. This table comes from immunoSEQ multiplex PCR, and its TCRdb copy is limited to in-frame clones, with some not included. This sample carries some 170,000 clones, roughly four fifths of them seen once, and the ten largest clones take roughly 5%. The sample consisted of PBMCs. These receptors were obtained from a woman between 18 and 30 years old in good health and CMV-seropositive.

The gene calls are TRBV9 and TRBJ2-1, with 9 bases that match TRBD2. Germline loops: CDR1 SGDLS, CDR2 YYNGEE. V trimming: 0 bases; J trimming: 8 bases; junction bases outside the gene matches: 6. The length of the CDR3 is 15 residues. The CDR3 loop is CASSVVLAGMDEQFF. DNA of the CDR3: TGTGCCAGCAGCGTAGTTCTAGCGGGGATGGATGAGCAGTTCTTC.

In its sample, this clone was seen once. This sequence joins TRBV29-1 and TRBJ1-2; 10 bases map to TRBD1. Germline V gene data show CDR1 as SQVTM and CDR2 as ANQGSEA. CDR3 length: 16 residues. The V segment lost 5 bases and the J segment 5 bases; nucleotides outside the gene matches: 14. The CDR3 protein is CSVPPRQGAIRYGYTF. The CDR3 DNA follows: TGCAGCGTTCCCCCCCGACAGGGGGCGATAAGGTATGGCTACACCTTC.

CDR3 bases: TGTGCCAGCAGCCAAGCTGGGGCTAGCGGGGGGGCCAGGAAGACCCAGTACTTC. Its protein is CASSQAGASGGARKTQYF. The genes are TRBV4-2 and TRBJ2-5; 12 bases are a match to TRBD2. The germline V gene has CDR1 LGHNA and CDR2 YNFKEQ. Germline trimming cut 1 base from V and 6 bases from J; bases unmatched to any gene: 12. The CDR3 loop spans 18 amino acids.

The gene calls are TRBV4-2 and TRBJ2-3, with TRBD2 matching over 11 bases. This CDR3 region has 18 residues. J lost 3 bases, V lost 0 bases, and 8 bases had no gene match. Looked up from germline, CDR1 is LGHNA and CDR2 is YNFKEQ. CDR3 sequence reads: CASSQDSTSGGPTDTQYF. The CDR3 DNA is TGTGCCAGCAGCCAAGATAGTACTAGCGGGGGCCCAACAGATACGCAGTATTTT.

This clone has only a few counts. The chain employs TRBV7-8 and TRBJ1-1, with 7 positions matching TRBD1. The CDR3 is 15 amino acids. The V gene's germline CDR1 is SGHVS and CDR2 FQNEAQ. Trimming removed 2 bases from V and 5 bases from J; junction bases left unmatched: 8. CDR3 in amino acids: CASSLPDRAKTEAFF. The CDR3 nucleotides are TGTGCCAGCAGCTTACCTGACAGGGCGAAGACTGAAGCTTTCTTT.

The rearrangement links TRBV6-1 to TRBJ2-2; 8 bases fit TRBD2. CDR3 size: 16 residues. Trimming removed 4 bases from V and 6 bases from J; junction bases left unmatched: 10. CDR1 MNHNS and CDR2 SASEGT come from the germline V gene. DNA of the CDR3: TGTGCCAGCAGTGCGATAAGCGGGGGACTAGCCGGGGAGCTGTTTTTT. It encodes CASSAISGGLAGELFF.

J is TRBJ1-1 and V is TRBV28; 9 nucleotides align to TRBD1. J gave up 1 base and V 6 bases, and 3 bases lay outside the gene matches. The CDR3 is 14 residues long. Looked up from germline, CDR1 is MDHEN and CDR2 is SYDVKM. As DNA, the CDR3 is TGTGCCAGCAGCCTGACAGGGGGGAACACTGAAGCTTTCTTT. Amino acid sequence: CASSLTGGNTEAFF.

The genes are TRBV2 and TRBJ1-1, with a weak D call TRBD1 (6 bases). Deletions cut 7 bases from V and 1 base from J, with 13 bases between. The CDR3 has 14 residues. CDR1 is SNHLY and CDR2 is FYNNEI in the germline V gene. The CDR3 nucleotides read TGTGCCAGCATTTTGACAGGCCCGAACACTGAAGCTTTCTTT. It specifies CASILTGPNTEAFF.